What follows describes a single TCR beta chain. CDR1 and CDR2 (germline): SGHTA, FQGNSA. With 0 bases removed from V and 6 bases from J, the gap between germline ends came to 8 bases. The CDR3 runs to 13 residues. This sample is part of a study of blood T cell repertoires in COVID-19. The wider study: COVID-19 samples from acute and convalescent phases originated in the United States, Italy and Spain.

Per the original data handling: For nucleated cells, counts were estimated from reference gene primer amplification. Profiled with immunoSEQ multiplex PCR; TCRdb holds only in-frame clones, not every one. V and J calls and clone size are those listed in that table; D and trimming were worked out from the DNA. Among roughly 80,000 clones listed, approximately 91% were seen once. This clonotype was obtained from a man aged 60-69 years with acute or convalescent COVID-19. The genes are TRBV7-2 and TRBJ1-2; no definite D call. The specimen sequenced was peripheral blood. Here the CDR3 reads CASSLAPRDGYTF. CDR3 bases: TGTGCCAGCAGCTTAGCCCCCCGGGATGGCTACACCTTC.